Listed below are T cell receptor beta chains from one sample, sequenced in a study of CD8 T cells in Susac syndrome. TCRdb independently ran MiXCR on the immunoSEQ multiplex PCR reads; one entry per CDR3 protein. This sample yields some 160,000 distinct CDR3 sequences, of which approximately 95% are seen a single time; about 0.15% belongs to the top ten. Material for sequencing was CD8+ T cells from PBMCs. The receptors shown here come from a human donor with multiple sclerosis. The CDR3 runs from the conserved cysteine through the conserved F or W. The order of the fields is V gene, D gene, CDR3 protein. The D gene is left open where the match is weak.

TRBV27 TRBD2 CASSWVAGGNEQFF
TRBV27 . CASSVRGTAYEQYF
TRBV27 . CASSLSGSTLSYEQYF
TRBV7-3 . CASSLFPGHTEAFF
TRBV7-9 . CASSLGDGWLTDTQYF
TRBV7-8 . CASSQWDTDNEQFF
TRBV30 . CAWDTRTEAFF
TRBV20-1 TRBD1 CSARARGGQGVRDIQYF
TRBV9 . CASSVVSRPGDTQYF
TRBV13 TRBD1 CASSLDQGAVDGYTF
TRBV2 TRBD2 CASSEALLAGGYLTDTQYF
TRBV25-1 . CASGSSNTGELFF
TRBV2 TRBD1 CAEGTGSFDGYTF
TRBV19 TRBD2 CASSISSGGSNEQFF
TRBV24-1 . CATSSPVGELFF
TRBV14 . CASSHSAGNTIYF
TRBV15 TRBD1 CATSTYTLGQGSYSNQPQHF
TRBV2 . CASMGHLSYEQYF
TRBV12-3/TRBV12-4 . CASSKDSYEQYF
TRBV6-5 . CASGVLAEQETQYF
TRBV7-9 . CASSSEWEQYF
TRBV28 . CASSPGTQQFF
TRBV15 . CATSSETILSYGYTF
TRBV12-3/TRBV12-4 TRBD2 CASGAGGRNEQFF
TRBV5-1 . CASSSGLSNYGYTF
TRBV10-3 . CAISELSEDPQHF
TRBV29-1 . CSVPSPLDSVNTEAFF
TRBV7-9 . CASSWKTGNTEAFF
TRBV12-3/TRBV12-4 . CASSLWGREPQHF
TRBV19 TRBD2 CATEAGDTYEQYF
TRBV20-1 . CSAPPEGVDYGYTF
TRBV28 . CASSNLILGDSYNEQFF
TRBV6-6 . CASSYSGRYLPETQYF
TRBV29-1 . CSAGPVEGGYGYTF
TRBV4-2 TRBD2 CASSQASGSSYEQYF
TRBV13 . CASSPSMGNYGYTF
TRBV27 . CASSLSVTDTQYF
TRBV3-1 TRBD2 CASSHRTSGRSYNEQFF
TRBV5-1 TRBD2 CASSAELAGGGNEQFF
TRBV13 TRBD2 CASSSSGGAVDTQYF
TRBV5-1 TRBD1 CASRYRGREDEQFF
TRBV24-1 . CATSDGGYYNEQFF
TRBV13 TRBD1 CASSYDRDSYEQYF
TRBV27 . CASSKGGAFSYEQYF
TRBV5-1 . CASSLGKAGPYEQYF
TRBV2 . CASSQGRRETQYF
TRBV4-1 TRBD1 CASSQFSGGVGELFF
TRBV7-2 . CASSLLFVVNTEAFF
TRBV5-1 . CASSFYPGQAYGYTF
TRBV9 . CASSGRGNSPYYGYTF
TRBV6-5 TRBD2 CASSSAGRGNEQFF
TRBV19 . CASSLQGASYEQYF
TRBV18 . CASSPGGWVTYGYTF
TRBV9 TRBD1 CASSGGATGGRYF
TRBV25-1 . CASSEVNTEAFF
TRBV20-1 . CSARPWDQTQYF
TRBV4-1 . CASSQAQTYEQYF
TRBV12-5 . CASGLVQSAYEQYF
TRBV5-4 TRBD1 CASRPGTGGSSYEQYF
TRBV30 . CAWSGSPGKSTDTQYF